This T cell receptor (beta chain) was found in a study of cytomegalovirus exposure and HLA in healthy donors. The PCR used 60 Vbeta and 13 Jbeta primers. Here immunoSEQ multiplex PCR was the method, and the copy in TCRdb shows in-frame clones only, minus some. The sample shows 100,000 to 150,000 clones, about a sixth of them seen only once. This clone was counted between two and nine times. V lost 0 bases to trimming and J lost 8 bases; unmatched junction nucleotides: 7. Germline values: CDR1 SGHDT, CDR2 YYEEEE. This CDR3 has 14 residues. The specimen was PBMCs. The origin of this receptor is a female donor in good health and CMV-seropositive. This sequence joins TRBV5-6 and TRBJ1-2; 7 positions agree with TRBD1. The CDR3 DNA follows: TGTGCCAGCAGCTTGGTGGAGGGGGCCCCGGGCTACACCTTC. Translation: CASSLVEGAPGYTF. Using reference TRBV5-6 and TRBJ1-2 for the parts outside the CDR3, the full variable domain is DAGVTQSPTHLIKTRGQQVTLRCSPKSGHDTVSWYQQALGQGPQFIFQYYEEEERQRGNFPDRFSGHQFPNYSSELNVNALLLGDSALYLCASSLVEGAPGYTFGSGTRLTVV.